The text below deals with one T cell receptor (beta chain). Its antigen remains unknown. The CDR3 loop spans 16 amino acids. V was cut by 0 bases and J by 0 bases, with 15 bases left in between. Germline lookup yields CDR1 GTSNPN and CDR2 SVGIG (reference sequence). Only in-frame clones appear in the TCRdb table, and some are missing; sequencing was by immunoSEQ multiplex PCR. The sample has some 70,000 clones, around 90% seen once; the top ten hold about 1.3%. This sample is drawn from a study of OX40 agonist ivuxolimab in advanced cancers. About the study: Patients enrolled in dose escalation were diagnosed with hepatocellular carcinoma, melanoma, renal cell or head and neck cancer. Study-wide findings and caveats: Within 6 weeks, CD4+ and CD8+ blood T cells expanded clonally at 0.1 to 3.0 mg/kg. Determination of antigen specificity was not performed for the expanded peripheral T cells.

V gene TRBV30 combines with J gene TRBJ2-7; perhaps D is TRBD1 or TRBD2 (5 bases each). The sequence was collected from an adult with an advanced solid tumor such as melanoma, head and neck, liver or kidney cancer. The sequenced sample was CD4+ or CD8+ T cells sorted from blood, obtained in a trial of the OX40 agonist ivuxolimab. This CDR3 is CAWSVRGQGASYEQYF. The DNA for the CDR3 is TGTGCCTGGAGTGTACGAGGGCAGGGTGCCTCCTACGAGCAGTACTTC.